This paragraph covers one T cell receptor beta chain sequence. Its cognate antigen has yet to be identified. Within one base of it there is no much larger clone, and no base qualities were kept. This entry comes from a study of blood T cell repertoires in COVID-19 (dated by TCRdb to about 2020). Regarding the research as a whole: The collaborator samples originated in the United States, Italy and Spain and spanned the acute and convalescent phases of COVID-19. Samples came from the ongoing ImmuneRACE study (first 160 participants) plus 1,254 subjects from 6 global collaborators. Where HLA class I and class II types were available, the types were taken from metadata supplied by the sample provider, not from assay-based typing. Subjects who had been exposed to COVID-19, were actively infected with it, or had recovered from it provided the deeply sampled blood TCRbeta repertoires that made up the dataset. The repertoires were made available in a free public database intended to serve as a resource for research on the immune response to SARS-CoV-2. A de-identified subject ID, COVID-19 status, age in years and sex were almost always included in the sample metadata. The material from the prospective study consisted of cDNA or gDNA derived from T cells, B-cell-depleted T cells, or PBMCs. General study outcomes and caveats: The quantity of clinical and demographic metadata differed by source and by participant and was supplied without curation.

Each collaborating institution followed its own protocols to collect whole blood in K2EDTA tubes. For TCRbeta analysis, collaborator samples were shipped as frozen whole blood, as isolated PBMCs, or as DNA extracted from either sample type. Reading from cysteine to phenylalanine, the CDR3 counts 14 amino acids. The only DNA kept is the CDR3, 42 bases in frame from the first base. The germline V gene specifies SGHTA as CDR1 and FQGNSA as CDR2. V is shortened by 4 bases, J by 6 bases, and the region joining them spans 13 bases. TCRbeta CDR3 regions were amplified from genomic DNA using the immunoSEQ Assay, a bias-controlled multiplex PCR. The study's processing was this. Within the assay, amplification of reference gene primers was used to estimate how many nucleated cells each sample contained. Sequence reads were collapsed and filtered to measure the absolute abundance of every unique TCRbeta CDR3 rearrangement. For each sample, productive Simpson clonality was calculated as the square root of Simpson's diversity index over productive rearrangements. Sourced from immuneACCESS, this table was stored by TCRdb with only in-frame sequences that have V and J called. A share of the clones is absent; for the studies checked, an unresolved V gene accounts for under half, and the remainder has no known explanation. From that table come the V and J calls and clone size; the DNA was used to work out D and trimming. The table for this sample lists 110,000 to 150,000 clones; roughly three quarters of them were counted only once. 4.2% of the sample rests with the top ten.

Sequenced input: peripheral blood. The clonotype was recovered from a man between 60 and 70 years old with acute or convalescent COVID-19. Recombination linked TRBV7-2 to TRBJ2-1, and possibly TRBD2, on 6 matching bases. The CDR3 region has the sequence CASSSDGTFNEQFF. The sequence in DNA is TGTGCCAGCAGCTCCGACGGGACTTTCAATGAGCAGTTCTTC.